This T cell receptor beta chain was documented in a study of cytomegalovirus exposure and HLA in healthy donors (dated by TCRdb to about 2017). In terms of the full investigation: According to an earlier analysis of a few hundred of the donors, 150 million to 200 million T cells yielded some 110 million unique TCR beta sequences and approximately 300 Gb of sequence data. An early release covering about 600 HLA-typed donors comprised approximately 300 gigabases of sequencing data and roughly 86 million unique TCR sequences. The genetic ancestry cluster associated with self-reported Caucasian donors included 81% of the roughly 400 genotyped donors. The study aimed to test whether cataloging public T cell receptors could reveal signatures of past pathogen exposure. Using immunosequencing, the study profiled T cell repertoires from fewer than 700 subjects and related those repertoires to cytomegalovirus serostatus. A separate validation cohort of over a hundred different subjects was used in addition to the approximately 700-subject first cohort. High-throughput TCR immunosequencing, statistical association of individual TCRs with disease status, and machine learning were combined to predict cytomegalovirus infection status. To study patterns of TCR occurrence, a later analysis re-analyzed previously published TCR beta repertoires from 600 to 750 donors and added high-resolution HLA genotyping. In the later analysis, no new phenotypic data were used to find candidate immune exposures; instead, reliance was placed on TCR beta sequences and their occurrence across donors. To decide whether each TCR beta V gene segment behaved as functional or pseudogenic, an earlier analysis of fewer than 750 of the donors relied on high-throughput TCR beta sequencing. Donor age, sex, ethnicity and CMV serostatus were compiled alongside the repertoire data. A later genetic analysis used genome-wide SNP genotypes for about three fifths of the 666 donors, treating that subset as a discovery cohort. Every repertoire in the discovery cohort had been generated on one and the same sequencing platform. Class I and class II HLA loci were covered by the typing at four-digit resolution. Typing coverage varied by locus: roughly 620-640 donors for A, B, C, DRB1 and DQB1; roughly 500 for DQA1; over 600 for DPA1; about 450 for DPB1. Five DR-DQ haplotypes were treated as single units for association and clustering because of strong linkage in the cohort. Across about 370 genotyped donors of the cohort, an average of approximately 220,000 unique TCR beta nucleotide sequences per donor were sequenced, and around 20% of those sequences were non-productive.

Results and caveats for the whole study, not just this receptor: According to a later analysis, parvovirus B19, influenza, CMV and Epstein-Barr virus appeared linked to several top co-occurrence clusters. The sequencing pipeline was judged likely to have produced a cluster of highly shared sequence variants as a technical artifact. A further reported finding was that TCR beta sequences accurately predicted the HLA-A and HLA-B alleles for most subjects in the first cohort. In this cohort, only TCR beta chains were sequenced, and detectable features were limited by the absence of alpha or paired-chain data. Most CMV-associated TCR beta chains appeared to be HLA-restricted in a later analysis, and the HLA associations seemed to be driven largely by CMV exposure. Some IMGT-functional V segments, including TRBV6-2 and TRBV6-3, could not be distinguished by the 87-base-pair reads and were therefore excluded. Seventeen rarely observed V segments, including chromosome 9 orphons, were excluded from the earlier analysis of approximately 500 of the donors because counts were too low. Because HLA typing was unavailable for some donors at each locus, only the typed subset was used in association tests. Broadly in line with IMGT annotations, most TCR beta V segments showed up in productive rearrangements about 87% or about 30% of the time in an earlier analysis of approximately 600 of the donors. In vitro tests confirmed that a few of the cytomegalovirus-associated TCR beta chains recognize cytomegalovirus antigens. In a later analysis, TCR association rates were found to vary across HLA loci, with the most associated TCRs seen for DRB1 alleles and the fewest for HLA-C alleles. The study gave a list of around 170 TCR beta chains associated with cytomegalovirus. The authors suggested that the approach could potentially be generalized to other disease states and immunological phenotypes. For the cohort, immune exposure information was limited to CMV serostatus. In a later analysis, HLA-associated TCR beta chains were found to be more clonally expanded and to have lower generation probabilities than equally common non-associated chains. While some public TCRs were present in many individuals, most TCR sequences turned up only very rarely across donors. Sequencing depth was assumed to be roughly uniform across donors in the presence/absence analyses, though that assumption may not hold. In both the original and validation cohorts, the classifier was reported to diagnose cytomegalovirus status with high specificity and sensitivity. A later genetic analysis reported fewer N-insertions in productive TCRs among donors in an Asian-associated ancestry cluster than the roughly 700-donor mean. In a later analysis, about 16,000 TCR beta sequences were associated with specific HLA alleles at a false discovery rate of 0.05. V-gene and J-gene trimming of TCR beta chains was associated with a missense DCLRE1C variant in a later genetic analysis, and the association was replicated in an independent cohort. Strong co-occurrence of HLA alleles, especially DR and DQ, made assigning TCR associations to individual alleles difficult. Linkage disequilibrium might explain the correlated functional status among segregating V segments, but an unknown experimental factor could not be excluded.

In total, just over 650 healthy bone marrow donors made up the cohort. Cohort members were all nominally healthy when sampled, although unrecorded immune exposures were likely present. The donor tested CMV seronegative and was one of the 352 seronegative cohort members. Every donor gave a peripheral blood sample, and the peripheral blood mononuclear cells from that sample were used for TCR beta sequencing. The Qiagen DNeasy Blood Extraction Kit was used to extract genomic DNA from the blood cell samples. Notes on this clone: The antigen it binds to is not known. Base qualities are missing; no much larger clone stands one base away.

V loses 0 bases of germline sequence and J loses 3 bases, and the interval between the two ends is 6 bases. Taken from the germline V gene (reference sequence), the CDR1 and CDR2 loops are SGHNT and YYREEE. The cysteine opens and the phenylalanine closes a CDR3 of 13 amino acids. The retained sequence is limited to the CDR3, 39 bases, with the frame set at the first base. Receptor libraries were prepared by the immunoSEQ multiplex PCR assay. For the multiplex PCR, a mixture combining 60 forward primers for TCR Vbeta segments and 13 reverse primers for TCR Jbeta segments was used. The CDR3 region of rearranged TCR beta genes was amplified from genomic DNA with a multiplex PCR assay. On the Illumina HiSeq System, the amplified TCR beta libraries were sequenced as 87-base-pair reads. Per the source publication's procedure: A later analysis counted about 82 million unique TCR beta chains across the 500 to 850 repertoires, and about 10 million of these chains were shared by at least two donors. Raw reads were error-corrected and collapsed into unique sequences with a nearest-neighbor algorithm that merged closely related sequences to remove PCR and sequencing errors. Alignment of CDR3 sequences to IMGT reference sequences was used to assign V, D and J gene segments. For a sequence to be retained, a match of at least six nucleotides to both a V gene segment and a J gene segment was required. Rearrangements were classified as productive when the CDR3 lacked stop codons and remained in frame with V and J, and all other rearrangements were classified as non-productive. CDR3 was defined by IMGT convention, running from the second conserved V-encoded cysteine to the conserved J-encoded phenylalanine. Sequences without an unambiguous match to a single V gene segment were excluded from the earlier analysis of 500 to 700 of the donors. An earlier analysis of several hundred of the donors called V segments functional above 56.7% productive rearrangements and segregating when the between-donor standard deviation exceeded 5%. A statistical classification framework was built for diagnosing cytomegalovirus status from the catalog of TCR beta chain sequences. In a later analysis, TCR nucleotide sequences were compared against IMGT/GENE-DB human TR gene sequences so that V and J genes could be assigned. Using the TCRdist pipeline, a later analysis assigned CDR3 sequences along with most-parsimonious VDJ recombination scenarios. In a later analysis, each TCR beta chain was defined by its CDR3 amino acid sequence together with its V-gene family, and reads lacking a unique V-gene family were excluded. In a later analysis, 450 to 600 highly shared, low-generation-probability nucleotide sequences were removed to address suspected cross-contamination and a sequencing artifact. For each public chain, a later analysis derived a clonal expansion index from normalized ranks of inferred template counts within each repertoire. Generation probabilities in a later analysis came from a VDJ recombination model fitted to out-of-frame rearrangements, and those results were checked against IGoR. Hypergeometric tests were used in a later analysis to score TCR-TCR, TCR-HLA and TCR-CMV co-occurrence, with a repertoire-size bias correction applied to the TCR pairs. A later analysis estimated false discovery rates by permuting HLA or CMV assignments 20 times. In a later analysis, co-occurring TCRs were grouped using DBSCAN, with TCRdist sequence similarity added in when clustering inside HLA-allele-positive subsets. Repertoires with fewer than 30,000 or more than 120,000 public chains, plus five repertoires with anomalous nucleotide sharing, were excluded from co-occurrence clustering. Held by TCRdb, this immuneACCESS table contains in-frame sequences only and omits some clones. Under half of the omission traces to an unresolved V gene where checked; the cause of the rest is unknown. Clone size and V and J calls were adopted from that table, with D and trimming inferred from the DNA. The sample table holds 130,000 or so clones, of which over 75% were seen once. The ten largest account for roughly 1.2% of the sample.

Sequencing used PBMCs. Recombination linked TRBV5-4 to TRBJ1-1; the D segment cannot be called with confidence. The TCR comes from a man between 45 and 60 years old in good health and CMV-seronegative. The DNA sequence is given as TGTGCCAGCAGCTTGGCAGTACACACTGAAGCTTTCTTT. Translated, it gives CASSLAVHTEAFF.